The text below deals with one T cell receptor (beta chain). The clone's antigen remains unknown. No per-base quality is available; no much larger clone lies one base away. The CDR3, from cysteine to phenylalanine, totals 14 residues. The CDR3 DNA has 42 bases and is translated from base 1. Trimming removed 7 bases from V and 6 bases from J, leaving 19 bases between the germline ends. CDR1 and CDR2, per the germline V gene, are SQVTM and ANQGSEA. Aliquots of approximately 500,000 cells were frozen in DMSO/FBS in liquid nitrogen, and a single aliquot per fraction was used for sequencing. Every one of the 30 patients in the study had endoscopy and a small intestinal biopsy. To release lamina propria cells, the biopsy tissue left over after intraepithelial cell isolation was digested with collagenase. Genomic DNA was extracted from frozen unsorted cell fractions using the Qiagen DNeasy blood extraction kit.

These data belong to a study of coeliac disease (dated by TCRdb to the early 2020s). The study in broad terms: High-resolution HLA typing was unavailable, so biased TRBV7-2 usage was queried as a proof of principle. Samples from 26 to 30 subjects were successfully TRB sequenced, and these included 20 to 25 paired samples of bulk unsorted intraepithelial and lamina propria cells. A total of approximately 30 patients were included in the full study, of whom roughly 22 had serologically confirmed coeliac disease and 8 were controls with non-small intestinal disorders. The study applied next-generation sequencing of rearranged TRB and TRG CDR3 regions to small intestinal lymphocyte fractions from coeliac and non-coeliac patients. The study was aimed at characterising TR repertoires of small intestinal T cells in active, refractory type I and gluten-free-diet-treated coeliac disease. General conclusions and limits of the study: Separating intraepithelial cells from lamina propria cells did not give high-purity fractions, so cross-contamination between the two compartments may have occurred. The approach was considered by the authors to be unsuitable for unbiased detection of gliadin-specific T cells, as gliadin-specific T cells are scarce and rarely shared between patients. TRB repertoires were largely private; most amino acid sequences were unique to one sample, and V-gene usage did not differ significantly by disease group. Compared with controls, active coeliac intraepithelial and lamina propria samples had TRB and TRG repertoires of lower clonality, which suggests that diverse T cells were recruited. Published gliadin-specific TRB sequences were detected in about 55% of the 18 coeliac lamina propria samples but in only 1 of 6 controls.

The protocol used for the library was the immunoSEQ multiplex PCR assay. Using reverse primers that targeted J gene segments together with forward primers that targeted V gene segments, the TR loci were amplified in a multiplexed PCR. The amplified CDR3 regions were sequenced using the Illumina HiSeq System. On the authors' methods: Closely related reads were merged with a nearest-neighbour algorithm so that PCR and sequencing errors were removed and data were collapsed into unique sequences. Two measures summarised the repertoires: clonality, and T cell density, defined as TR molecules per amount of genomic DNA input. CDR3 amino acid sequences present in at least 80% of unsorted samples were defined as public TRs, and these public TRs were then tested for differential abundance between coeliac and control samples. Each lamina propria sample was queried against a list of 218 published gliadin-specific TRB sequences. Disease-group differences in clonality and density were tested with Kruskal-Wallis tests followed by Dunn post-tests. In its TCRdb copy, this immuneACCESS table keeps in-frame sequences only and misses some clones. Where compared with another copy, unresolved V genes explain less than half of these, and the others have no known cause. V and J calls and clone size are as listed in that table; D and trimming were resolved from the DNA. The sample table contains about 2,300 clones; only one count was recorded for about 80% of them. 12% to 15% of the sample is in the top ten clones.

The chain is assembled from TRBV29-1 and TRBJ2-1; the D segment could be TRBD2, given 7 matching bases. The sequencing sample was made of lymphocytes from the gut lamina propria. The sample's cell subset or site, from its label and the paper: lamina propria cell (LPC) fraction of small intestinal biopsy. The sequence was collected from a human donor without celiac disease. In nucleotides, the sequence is TGCAGCGCTTCGGGCGGGGGCATCTCCAATGAGCAGTTCTTC. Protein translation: CSASGGGISNEQFF.